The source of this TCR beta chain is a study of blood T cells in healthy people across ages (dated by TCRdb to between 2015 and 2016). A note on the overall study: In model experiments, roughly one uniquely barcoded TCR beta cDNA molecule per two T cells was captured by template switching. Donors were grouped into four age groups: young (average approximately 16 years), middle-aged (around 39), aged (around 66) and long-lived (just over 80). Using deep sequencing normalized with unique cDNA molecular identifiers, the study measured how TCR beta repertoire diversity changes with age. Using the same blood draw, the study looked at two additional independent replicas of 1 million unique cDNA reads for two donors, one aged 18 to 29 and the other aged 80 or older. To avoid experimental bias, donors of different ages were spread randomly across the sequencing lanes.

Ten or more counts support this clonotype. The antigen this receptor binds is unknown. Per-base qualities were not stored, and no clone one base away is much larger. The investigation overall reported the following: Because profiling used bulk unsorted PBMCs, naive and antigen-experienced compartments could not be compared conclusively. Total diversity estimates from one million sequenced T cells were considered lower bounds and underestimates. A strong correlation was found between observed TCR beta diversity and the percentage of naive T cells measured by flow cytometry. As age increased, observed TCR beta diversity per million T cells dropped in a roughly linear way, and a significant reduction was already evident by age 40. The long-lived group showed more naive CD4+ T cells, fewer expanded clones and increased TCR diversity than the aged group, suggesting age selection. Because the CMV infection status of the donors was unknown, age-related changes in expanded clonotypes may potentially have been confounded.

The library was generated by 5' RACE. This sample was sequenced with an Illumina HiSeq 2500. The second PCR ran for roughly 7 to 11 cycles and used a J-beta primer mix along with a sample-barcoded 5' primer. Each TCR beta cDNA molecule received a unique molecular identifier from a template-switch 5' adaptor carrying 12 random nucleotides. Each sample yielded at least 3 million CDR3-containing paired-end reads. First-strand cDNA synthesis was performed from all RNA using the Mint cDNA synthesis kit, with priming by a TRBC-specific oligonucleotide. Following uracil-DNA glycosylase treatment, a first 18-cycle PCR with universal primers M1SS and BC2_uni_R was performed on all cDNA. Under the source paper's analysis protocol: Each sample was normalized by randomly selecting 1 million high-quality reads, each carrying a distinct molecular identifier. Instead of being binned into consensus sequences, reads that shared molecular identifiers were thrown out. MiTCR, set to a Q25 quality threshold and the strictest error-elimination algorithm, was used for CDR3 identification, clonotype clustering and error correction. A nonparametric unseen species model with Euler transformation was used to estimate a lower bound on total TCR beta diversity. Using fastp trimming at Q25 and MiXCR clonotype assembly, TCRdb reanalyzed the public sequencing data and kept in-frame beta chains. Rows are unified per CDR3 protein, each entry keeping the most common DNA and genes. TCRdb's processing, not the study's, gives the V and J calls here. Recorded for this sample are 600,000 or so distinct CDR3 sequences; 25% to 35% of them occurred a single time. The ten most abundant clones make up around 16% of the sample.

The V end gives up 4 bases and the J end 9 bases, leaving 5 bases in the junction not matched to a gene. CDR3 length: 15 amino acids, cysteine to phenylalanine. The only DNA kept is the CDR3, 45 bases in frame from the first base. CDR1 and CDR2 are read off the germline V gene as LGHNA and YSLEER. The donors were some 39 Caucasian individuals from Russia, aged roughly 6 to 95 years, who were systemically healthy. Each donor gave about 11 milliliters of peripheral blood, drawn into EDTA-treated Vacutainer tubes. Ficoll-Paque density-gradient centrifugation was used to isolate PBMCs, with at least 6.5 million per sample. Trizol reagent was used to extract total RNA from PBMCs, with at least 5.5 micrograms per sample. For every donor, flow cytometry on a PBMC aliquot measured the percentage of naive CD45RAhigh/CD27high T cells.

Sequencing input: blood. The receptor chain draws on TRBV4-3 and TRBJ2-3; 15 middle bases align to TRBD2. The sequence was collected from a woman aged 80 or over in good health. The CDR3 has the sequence CASSPDGTSGGTQYF. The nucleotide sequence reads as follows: TGCGCCAGCAGCCCAGATGGGACTAGCGGGGGGACGCAGTATTTT.